Shown below are 19 T cell receptor beta chains from a single sample sequenced in a study of T cell repertoires in cytomegalovirus infection. TCRdb redid the calling of the reads with MiXCR, one entry per CDR3 protein. The table includes 600,000 to 700,000 distinct CDR3 sequences, around 35% detected once. For these receptors, no antigen is known. This sample comprised cultured PBMCs, obtained from culture after CMV antigen stimulation. These receptors were taken from a human donor in good health (CMV status not recorded). Some clones in this sample may be carry-over from other donors' samples.

This clonotype was observed a few times. The rearrangement uses TRBV27 and TRBJ2-2, with D possibly TRBD2 on 6 matching bases. This CDR3 is built from 15 residues. Germline assignment: CDR1 MNHEY and CDR2 SMNVEV (reference sequence). V lost 0 bases, J lost 7 bases, and 12 bases lay in between. The CDR3 region has the DNA TGTGCCAGCAGTTTATCGAGGAGGGCCGGCGGGGAGCTGTTTTTT. It yields the protein CASSLSRRAGGELFF.

This chain connects TRBV7-8 to TRBJ1-1, with a weak D call TRBD1 (6 bases). In germline, CDR1 is SGHVS, CDR2 FQNEAQ. V was pared by 1 base and J by 1 base, with 10 bases between. This CDR3 is built from 15 residues. In nucleotides, the CDR3 is TGTGCCAGCAGCTTAGTGGGACAAACGAACACTGAAGCTTTCTTT. This encodes CASSLVGQTNTEAFF.

The CDR3 nucleotides are TGCGCCAGCAGCGAGGTGGTGCGGTGGACCCAGTACTTC. Translated: CASSEVVRWTQYF. The genes are TRBV5-1 and TRBJ2-5; D is ambiguous. Trimming left V 4 bases short and J 7 bases short, with 14 bases between. Germline assignment: CDR1 SGHRS and CDR2 YFSETQ. The CDR3 is 13 residues long.

The sample holds one count of this clonotype. The chain carries TRBV5-5 and TRBJ2-5; tentatively, D is TRBD2 (6 bases). Looked up from germline, CDR1 is SGHKS and CDR2 is YYEKEE (reference sequence). This CDR3 comprises 15 residues. V lost 4 bases, J lost 4 bases, and 17 bases lay in between. DNA for the CDR3: TGTGCCAGCAGCAAAATCGGGCAGGGAGGAGAGACCCAGTACTTC. Amino acids: CASSKIGQGGETQYF.

This chain connects TRBV11-2 to TRBJ1-6, with a weak D call TRBD1 (6 bases). The CDR3 loop spans 20 amino acids. Trimming stripped 0 bases from V and 0 bases from J, with 18 bases between. Germline V gene lookup returns CDR1 SGHAT and CDR2 FQNNGV. The CDR3 spells CASSLDSWGGVGSYNSPLHF. In DNA form, the CDR3 reads TGTGCCAGCAGCTTAGATTCTTGGGGGGGCGTAGGCTCCTATAATTCACCCCTCCACTTT.

The chain couples TRBV7-6 to TRBJ2-5; 9 nucleotides align to TRBD2. Trimming took 2 bases from V and 4 from J; bases not matched to a gene: 8. The germline V gene has CDR1 SGHVS and CDR2 FNYEAQ. CDR3 length equals 16 residues. CDR3 in amino acids: CASSLFSGRSAETQYF. CDR3 coding DNA: TGTGCCAGCAGCTTATTTAGCGGGAGATCAGCAGAGACCCAGTACTTC.

The sample holds one count of this clonotype. The chain recombines TRBV7-8 with TRBJ2-1, with 7 bases that match TRBD2. This CDR3 contains 16 residues. CDR1 and CDR2 from the germline V gene are SGHVS and FQNEAQ. Losses at the gene ends were 3 bases for V and 0 bases for J; bases not matched to a gene: 5. The CDR3 loop reads CASSLTRTSSYNEQFF. CDR3 bases: TGTGCCAGCAGCTTGACAAGGACTAGCTCCTACAATGAGCAGTTCTTC.

The chain couples TRBV20-1 to TRBJ1-1, with a possible D match to TRBD1 (5 bases). Looked up from germline, CDR1 is DFQATT and CDR2 is SNEGSKA (reference sequence). The ends were cut back, 5 bases at V and 7 bases at J, with 11 bases in the middle. The length of the CDR3 is 11 residues. The CDR3: CSARDGREAFF. The CDR3 coding sequence is TGCAGTGCTCGGGACGGCCGTGAAGCTTTCTTT.

V gene TRBV5-4 combines with J gene TRBJ1-2, with D uncertain. Germline CDR1 is SGHNT and CDR2 is YYREEE (reference sequence). CDR3 size: 13 residues. Deletions cut 4 bases from V and 4 bases from J, with 11 bases between. The DNA for the CDR3 is TGTGCCAGCAGCCCGGTCGAGACCTATGGCTACACCTTC. As protein: CASSPVETYGYTF.

The genes are TRBV4-1 and TRBJ2-4; D is unclear. CDR1 is MGHRA and CDR2 is YSYEKL in the germline V gene. This CDR3 is built from 13 residues. The germline V and J ends were trimmed by 5 bases and 5 bases, with 10 bases remaining between them. DNA of the CDR3: TGCGCCAGCAGCGACAACCGAGAAAACATTCAGTACTTC. This sequence encodes CASSDNRENIQYF.

This clonotype was detected a few times. The chain couples TRBV6-5 to TRBJ2-3; maybe TRBD2 (6 bases). The CDR3 is 13 amino acids. Germline V CDR1 and CDR2: MNHEY, SVGAGI. Between the trimmed V and J ends, which lost 5 bases and 6 bases, there was a span of 12 bases. The CDR3 sequence is CASSRYSGDTQYF. The DNA for the CDR3 is TGTGCCAGCAGTCGATACAGCGGGGATACGCAGTATTTT.

This sequence joins TRBV30 and TRBJ2-7, with D perhaps assigned TRBD1 or TRBD2 (5 bases each). The CDR3 contains 13 residues. Germline loops: CDR1 GTSNPN, CDR2 SVGIG (reference sequence). V lost 3 bases to trimming and J lost 7 bases, with 16 bases between them. As DNA, the CDR3 is TGTGCCTGGAGCCCTCGGGGCCGAGGGGAGCAGTACTTC. This gives the protein CAWSPRGRGEQYF.

This clonotype was observed a few times. V gene TRBV15 combines with J gene TRBJ2-1; perhaps TRBD2 as D (5 bases). Looked up from germline, CDR1 is LNHNV and CDR2 is YYDKDF (reference sequence). With 0 bases removed from V and 8 bases from J, the gap between germline ends came to 17 bases. This CDR3 has 16 residues. CDR3 amino acids: CATSREYGVSRYEQFF. CDR3 DNA: TGTGCCACCAGCAGAGAATACGGGGTTTCCAGGTATGAGCAGTTCTTC. The full variable domain, with the rest looked up from reference TRBV15 and TRBJ2-1, is DAMVIQNPRYQVTQFGKPVTLSCSQTLNHNVMYWYQQKSSQAPKLLFHYYDKDFNNEADTPDNFQSRRPNTSFCFLDIRSPGLGDTAMYLCATSREYGVSRYEQFFGPGTRLTVL.

This chain links TRBV7-6 with TRBJ2-1; D assignment may be TRBD1 or TRBD2 (5 bases each). Germline V lookup: CDR1 SGHVS, CDR2 FNYEAQ. The CDR3 length is 15 residues. Trimming cost V 5 bases and J 1 base, with 12 bases left between them. CDR3 bases: TGTGCCAGCAGCCGTAGAGGGGTATCCTACAATGAGCAGTTCTTC. Translating gives CASSRRGVSYNEQFF.

This clonotype was observed at least ten times. This chain joins TRBV6-1 and TRBJ1-1; D gene unclear. Deletions cut 0 bases from V and 1 base from J, with 9 bases between. Germline CDR1 and CDR2: MNHNS and SASEGT. This CDR3 spans 15 amino acids. The CDR3 sequence is CASSEALGSNTEAFF. The CDR3 bases are TGTGCCAGCAGTGAAGCGCTAGGTTCGAACACTGAAGCTTTCTTT.

This chain connects TRBV6-5 to TRBJ2-1; 9 bases match TRBD2. Germline V gene sequence: CDR1 MNHEY, CDR2 SVGAGI. The CDR3 sequence is 15 residues long. After removal of 5 bases from V and 4 bases from J, the junction contained 6 bases not matched to a gene. This CDR3 reads CASSRGLAEYNEQFF. CDR3 sequence (DNA): TGTGCCAGCAGTAGGGGACTAGCAGAGTACAATGAGCAGTTCTTC.

The chain is built from TRBV7-4 and TRBJ1-1; D possibly corresponds to TRBD1 (5 bases). The CDR3 is 14 amino acids. V was clipped by 8 bases and J by 4 bases, with 17 bases between them. Germline V gene data show CDR1 as SGHVT and CDR2 as SQSDAQ. Written as DNA, the CDR3 is TGTGCCAGCGCTTCCGTGAGGGGAAGCACTGAAGCTTTCTTT. This sequence encodes CASASVRGSTEAFF.

The chain employs TRBV7-6 and TRBJ2-7; D not certain. Trimming stripped 5 bases from V and 2 bases from J, with 16 bases between. Germline CDR1 is SGHVS and CDR2 is FNYEAQ. The CDR3 is 15 amino acids. This CDR3 is CASSIEAGRPYEQYF. CDR3 DNA: TGTGCCAGCAGCATAGAGGCCGGACGCCCCTACGAGCAGTACTTC. The entire variable domain, with the rest obtained from reference TRBV7-6 and TRBJ2-7, is as follows: GAGVSQSPRYKVTKRGQDVALRCDPISGHVSLYWYRQALGQGPEFLTYFNYEAQQDKSGLPNDRFSAERPEGSISTLTIQRTEQRDSAMYRCASSIEAGRPYEQYFGPGTRLTVT.

The chain employs TRBV6-5 and TRBJ1-2; D gene unclear. The germline V gene encodes CDR1 MNHEY and CDR2 SVGAGI. V lost 3 bases and J lost 8, with 16 bases in between. This CDR3 spans 14 amino acids. CDR3 coding DNA: TGTGCCAGCAGTTATGGCGAGGGCGCGGGCGGCTACACCTTC. It is translated as CASSYGEGAGGYTF.